The next 24 T cell receptor beta chains were all read from a single sample in a study of vaccination effects on CD4 cells after COVID-19 (dated by TCRdb to 2021 to 2024). Antigens of these TCRs are unknown. Libraries were prepared through the immunoSEQ multiplex PCR assay. Sourced from immuneACCESS, this table was stored by TCRdb with only in-frame sequences that have V and J called. A share of the clones is absent; for the studies checked, an unresolved V gene accounts for under half, and the remainder has no known explanation. In this sample the table shows approximately 25,000 clones, around 70% of which occur a single time. Over 8% of the sample is taken by the ten largest. The ViraFEST assay stimulated PBMC with viral peptide pools and then used TCR sequencing to identify antigen-specific CD4+ T cell clonotypes by expansion. After around 10 days of culture, CD4+ T cells were isolated with the EasySep CD4+ T cell isolation kit. Each participant received two doses of an mRNA SARS-CoV-2 vaccine, either BNT162b2 or mRNA-1273.

The source material was CD4+ T cells from PBMCs cultured with SARS-CoV-2 spike peptides, sampled after COVID-19 vaccination. The sample's cell subset or site label is to be understood as: SARS-CoV-2 spike overlapping peptide pool stimulation. The source of these receptors is a human donor who received a COVID-19 vaccine.

In this sample, this clone turned up a few times. The CDR3 nucleotides read TGTGCCAGTTCCGGGACTAAGCAGGGATTCGCCTACGAGCAGTACTTC. This gives the protein CASSGTKQGFAYEQYF. This rearrangement joins TRBV6-6 to TRBJ2-7; 7 bases line up with TRBD2. Trimming took 9 bases from V and 2 from J; bases not matched to a gene: 16. This CDR3 region has 16 residues. Germline CDR1 reads MNHNY; CDR2 reads SVGAGI (reference sequence).

In this sample, this clone turned up a few times. This chain links TRBV4-1 with TRBJ2-1, with 15 positions matching TRBD2. Germline loops: CDR1 MGHRA, CDR2 YSYEKL. V lost 3 bases and J lost 6; bases outside the gene matches: 12. The CDR3 runs to 19 residues. DNA for the CDR3: TGCGCCAGCAGCCATGTAGGACTAGCGGGGGGGCTTGTGGTCAATGAGCAGTTCTTC. Translated, it gives CASSHVGLAGGLVVNEQFF.

V usage is TRBV27 and J usage is TRBJ2-7; the D gene is possibly TRBD1 (6 bases). The CDR3 has 14 residues. Trimming stripped 4 bases from V and 2 bases from J, with 12 bases between. The germline gives CDR1 MNHEY, CDR2 SMNVEV (reference sequence). The CDR3, as DNA: TGTGCCAGCAGTTCACACAGGGAACCCTACGAGCAGTACTTC. This gives the protein CASSSHREPYEQYF.

The chain has TRBV16 and TRBJ2-3, with D uncertain. The CDR3 loop spans 13 amino acids. The V end was cut by 2 bases, the J end by 2 bases, with 5 bases between. CDR1 and CDR2 (germline): KGHSY, FQNENV. CDR3 sequence: CASSQNPTDTQYF. The CDR3 DNA follows: TGTGCCAGCAGCCAAAACCCCACAGATACGCAGTATTTT. Full variable domain (remainder filled in from reference TRBV16 and TRBJ2-3): GEEVAQTPKHLVRGEGQKAKLYCAPIKGHSYVFWYQQVLKNEFKFLISFQNENVFDETGMPKERFSAKCLPNSPCSLEIQATKLEDSAVYFCASSQNPTDTQYFGPGTRLTVL.

Here the CDR3 reads CASSYRPKYEQYF. In DNA form, the CDR3 reads TGTGCCAGCAGTTATCGACCTAAATACGAGCAGTACTTC. This chain links TRBV6-5 with TRBJ2-7; D unclear. The ends were cut back, 3 bases at V and 4 bases at J, with 10 bases in the middle. CDR1 MNHEY and CDR2 SVGAGI come from the germline V gene. There are 13 residues in the CDR3.

The chain carries TRBV9 and TRBJ2-1; TRBD2 aligns across 9 bases. This CDR3 is built from 18 residues. The trim removed 2 bases at V and 6 bases at J, leaving 15 bases unmatched. CDR1 is SGDLS, CDR2 YYNGEE, per germline. CDR3 residues: CASSVLTSGPEFVNEQFF. Written as DNA, the CDR3 is TGTGCCAGCAGCGTTTTAACTAGCGGGCCGGAGTTCGTCAATGAGCAGTTCTTC.

The chain combines TRBV18 with TRBJ2-5, with 8 bases lining up with TRBD1. With V trimmed by 3 bases and J by 1 base, 10 bases remained unmatched. There are 17 residues in the CDR3. Looked up from germline, CDR1 is KGHSH and CDR2 is LQKENI. As DNA, the CDR3 is TGTGCCAGCTCACCCCCTGGGGGCAGGGGGCCCCAAGAGACCCAGTACTTC. Its protein is CASSPPGGRGPQETQYF.

This chain links TRBV11-3 with TRBJ2-5, with D maybe TRBD2 (5 bases). Looked up from germline, CDR1 is SGHNT and CDR2 is YENEEA. Trimming stripped 0 bases from V and 5 bases from J, with 7 bases between. The CDR3 extends over 13 amino acids. The CDR3 loop reads CASSLDPGETQYF. In DNA, the CDR3 is TGTGCCAGCAGCTTAGACCCGGGGGAGACCCAGTACTTC.

The genes are TRBV6-5 and TRBJ2-3; D is uncertain. The V gene lost 2 bases and the J gene lost 6 bases, with 9 bases spanning the gap. CDR1 and CDR2 from the germline V gene are MNHEY and SVGAGI. The CDR3 consists of 13 residues. CDR3 nucleotide sequence: TGTGCCAGCAGTTACGTGCAGCAGGATACGCAGTATTTT. Translating it yields CASSYVQQDTQYF.

This chain joins TRBV19 and TRBJ1-4; D not certain. The CDR3 extends over 17 amino acids. The germline V gene encodes CDR1 LNHDA and CDR2 SQIVND (reference sequence). With 3 bases removed from V and 5 bases from J, the gap between germline ends came to 19 bases. For the CDR3, the DNA is TGTGCCAGTAGTATCGGGGATCGACTCCTAGGAAATGAAAAACTGTTTTTT. It translates to CASSIGDRLLGNEKLFF.

This clone came up a few times. V usage is TRBV10-3 and J usage is TRBJ2-5; TRBD2 aligns across 8 bases. Unmatched junction bases numbered 10, after V lost 9 bases and J lost 4 bases. CDR1 ENHRY and CDR2 SYGVKD come from the germline V gene. There are 14 residues in the CDR3. The CDR3 coding sequence is TGTGCCATGCGGGGCTCTAGCGGGTCAGAGACCCAGTACTTC. Protein product: CAMRGSSGSETQYF.

Regarding this clone: The junction differs from germline at one of its ends, possibly a read error. The chain links TRBV9 to TRBJ2-1; maybe TRBD1 (5 bases). The CDR3 spans 16 residues. The V gene's germline CDR1 is SGDLS and CDR2 YYNGEE. The CDR3 sequence is CASSVAGSGAYSEQFF. For the CDR3, the DNA is TGTGCCAGCAGCGTAGCCGGGTCTGGGGCCTACAGTGAGCAGTTCTTC.

This chain joins TRBV29-1 and TRBJ2-1, with D hard to call. Looked up from germline, CDR1 is SQVTM and CDR2 is ANQGSEA. The length of the CDR3 is 13 residues. Trimming shortened V by 1 base and J by 9 bases, and 13 bases separated the two germline ends. The CDR3 loop is CSVEVVRYGEQFF. In DNA form, the CDR3 reads TGCAGCGTTGAAGTCGTACGCTATGGTGAGCAGTTCTTC.

This clone was detected a few times. The rearrangement uses TRBV6-5 and TRBJ1-1; D possibly corresponds to TRBD1 (6 bases). V dropped 2 bases and J dropped 5 bases, with 15 bases sitting between them. The CDR3 is 15 residues long. Germline V lookup: CDR1 MNHEY, CDR2 SVGAGI. CDR3 in amino acids: CASSYKGQGMTEAFF. The CDR3 DNA follows: TGTGCCAGCAGTTACAAGGGACAAGGTATGACTGAAGCTTTCTTT.

The chain couples TRBV24-1 to TRBJ1-2; no reliable D call. Germline CDR1 is KGHDR and CDR2 is SFDVKD. This CDR3 is 14 amino acids long. Trimming left V 2 bases short and J 1 base short, with 7 bases between. CDR3: CATSDSGSNYGYTF. DNA for the CDR3: TGTGCCACCAGTGATTCAGGCAGTAACTATGGCTACACCTTC.

This chain links TRBV5-4 with TRBJ1-6; D unresolved. Germline V gene lookup returns CDR1 SGHNT and CDR2 YYREEE (reference sequence). The CDR3 extends over 15 amino acids. V was shortened by 0 bases and J by 10 bases, with 14 bases between the two germline ends. CDR3 DNA: TGTGCCAGCAGCTTGGAGGCCCAGGCCGACTCACCCCTCCACTTT. It translates to CASSLEAQADSPLHF.

The genes are TRBV3-1 (or the pseudogene TRBV3-2) and TRBJ2-3, with TRBD2 identical over 8 bases. From germline, CDR1 is LGHDT and CDR2 YNNKEL (reference sequence). This CDR3 region has 13 residues. After removal of 6 bases from V and 1 base from J, the junction contained 0 bases not matched to a gene. CDR3 nucleotide sequence: TGTGCCAGCAGGACTAGCGGCACAGATACGCAGTATTTT. It yields the protein CASRTSGTDTQYF.

This chain connects TRBV12-3 or TRBV12-4 to TRBJ1-2; no firm D call. The ends were cut back, 7 bases at V and 2 bases at J, with 11 bases in the middle. The CDR3 contains 13 residues. The CDR3 region has the DNA TGTGCCAGCAATATCCGTGGGAACTATGGCTACACCTTC. As protein: CASNIRGNYGYTF.

The chain recombines TRBV5-1 with TRBJ2-5, with TRBD2 identical over 7 bases. This CDR3 is built from 16 residues. The germline V gene has CDR1 SGHRS and CDR2 YFSETQ. J gave up 5 bases and V 0 bases, and 10 bases lay outside the gene matches. The CDR3 nucleotides are TGCGCCAGCAGCTTGGCCGCCTCGGGAGGTCAGGAGACCCAGTACTTC. Translated, it gives CASSLAASGGQETQYF.

The rearrangement joins TRBV7-2 to TRBJ2-1, with 7 bases that match TRBD1. V trimming: 3 bases; J trimming: 8 bases; junction bases outside the gene matches: 10. The CDR3 consists of 15 residues. The germline V gene encodes CDR1 SGHTA and CDR2 FQGNSA. The CDR3 DNA follows: TGTGCCAGCAGCTTTGGGCCAGGGGGAGCGTATGAGCAGTTCTTC. Encoded protein: CASSFGPGGAYEQFF.

This chain joins TRBV5-1 and TRBJ2-5, with D perhaps matching TRBD1 or TRBD2 (6 bases each). The V end lost 2 bases, the J end lost 4 bases, and 18 bases lay between the germline ends. CDR1 and CDR2 (germline): SGHRS, YFSETQ. The CDR3 is made up of 16 amino acids. CDR3 DNA: TGCGCCAGCAGCTTAGTGGGGGCTAGCGTGACAGAGACCCAGTACTTC. Translated, it gives CASSLVGASVTETQYF. Using reference TRBV5-1 and TRBJ2-5 for the parts outside the CDR3, the full variable domain is KAGVTQTPRYLIKTRGQQVTLSCSPISGHRSVSWYQQTPGQGLQFLFEYFSETQRNKGNFPGRFSGRQFSNSRSEMNVSTLELGDSALYLCASSLVGASVTETQYFGPGTRLLVL.

The chain joins TRBV5-1 to TRBJ1-5; 9 positions agree with TRBD1. The junction had 6 bases not matched to a gene; V was cut back by 2 bases and J by 6 bases. Germline V gene lookup returns CDR1 SGHRS and CDR2 YFSETQ. The CDR3 is 15 amino acids. The CDR3 DNA reads as TGCGCCAGCAGCTTAGGACAGGGGAATGGTCAGCCCCAGCATTTT. Translation: CASSLGQGNGQPQHF.

This clone was seen a few times. The chain uses TRBV11-2 and TRBJ1-1; D remains ambiguous. This CDR3 comprises 15 residues. Trimming pared 2 bases from V and 4 bases from J, leaving 14 bases between. Germline CDR1 reads SGHAT; CDR2 reads FQNNGV. The CDR3 loop reads CASSLWSRSGTEAFF. DNA for the CDR3: TGTGCCAGCAGCTTATGGAGCCGGAGCGGCACTGAAGCTTTCTTT.

The chain links TRBV3-1 (or the pseudogene TRBV3-2) to TRBJ1-2; D not certain. This CDR3 has 12 residues. Germline-derived CDR1 and CDR2 are LGHDT and YNNKEL (reference sequence). Between the trimmed V and J ends, which lost 6 bases and 3 bases, there was a span of 8 bases. CDR3 DNA sequence: TGTGCCAGCAGATCGCTCGACTATGGCTACACCTTC. This encodes CASRSLDYGYTF.